Presented here are 15 T cell receptor beta chains from one specimen sequenced in a study. Assay used: immunoSEQ multiplex PCR; TCRdb lists only in-frame clones, some missing. The sample lists under 90,000 clones, just under 95% seen once, with under 4.5% in the top ten. The sample comprised PBMCs. These receptors were obtained from a man aged 40-50 years with rheumatoid arthritis.

The chain has TRBV5-1 and TRBJ2-7, with 12 bases fitting TRBD2. The V gene end was trimmed by 2 bases and the J gene end by 4 bases; junction bases not matched to a gene: 10. The V gene's germline CDR1 is SGHRS and CDR2 YFSETQ. This CDR3 is 17 amino acids long. DNA of the CDR3: TGCGCCAGCAGCTTAACCACGACTAGCGGGAGCTGGTACGAGCAGTACTTC. It encodes CASSLTTTSGSWYEQYF.

The V and J genes are TRBV19 and TRBJ1-4, with D maybe TRBD1 (5 bases). Looked up from germline, CDR1 is LNHDA and CDR2 is SQIVND (reference sequence). The CDR3 has 18 residues. The V end lost 7 bases, the J end lost 2 bases, and 23 bases lay between the germline ends. The CDR3 here is CASKPGAGPPATNEKLFF. CDR3 nucleotides: TGTGCCAGTAAACCCGGAGCGGGACCCCCGGCGACTAATGAAAAACTGTTTTTT.

The V call is TRBV7-9, the J call TRBJ1-2; D uncertain. V was trimmed by 5 bases and J by 4 bases, leaving 11 bases between them. Germline assignment: CDR1 SEHNR and CDR2 FQNEAQ (reference sequence). The length of the CDR3 is 13 residues. CDR3 residues: CASSGDTIYGYTF. DNA of the CDR3: TGTGCCAGCAGCGGAGACACGATCTATGGCTACACCTTC.

The genes are TRBV2 and TRBJ2-1, with TRBD1 matching 7 bases. The length of the CDR3 is 15 residues. The trim removed 5 bases at V and 5 bases at J, leaving 9 bases unmatched. Germline V gives CDR1 SNHLY, CDR2 FYNNEI. The CDR3 coding sequence is TGTGCCAGCAGTTACGACAGGGTAGGAAACAATGAGCAGTTCTTC. Its protein product is CASSYDRVGNNEQFF.

This chain uses TRBV18 with TRBJ1-6; no definite D call. The CDR3 runs 14 residues. V gave up 6 bases and J gave up 0 bases, with 6 bases separating them. Germline-derived CDR1 and CDR2 are KGHSH and LQKENI. The CDR3 sequence is CASSQSSYNSPLHF. CDR3 bases: TGTGCCAGCTCGCAAAGCTCCTATAATTCACCCCTCCACTTT.

V usage is TRBV5-1 and J usage is TRBJ2-7; possibly TRBD2 for D (6 bases). Germline loops: CDR1 SGHRS, CDR2 YFSETQ. V was trimmed by 0 bases and J by 3 bases, leaving 13 bases between them. There are 15 residues in the CDR3. CDR3 in amino acids: CASSLVASANYEQYF. The CDR3 region has the DNA TGCGCCAGCAGCTTGGTGGCTAGCGCCAACTACGAGCAGTACTTC.

This clone showed up just a few times. The chain links TRBV7-2 to TRBJ2-2; D is possibly TRBD1 (7 bases). Germline CDR1 SGHTA, CDR2 FQGNSA. The CDR3 length is 18 residues. The V end was cut by 5 bases, the J end by 4 bases, with 23 bases between. The CDR3 sequence is CASSPNPQGGLGTGELFF. The DNA for the CDR3 is TGTGCCAGCAGCCCTAACCCCCAGGGGGGCCTGGGCACCGGGGAGCTGTTTTTT.

The CDR3, as DNA: TGTGCCAGCAGCCAAGAAGGGCTCAGGGCTAATGAAAAACTGTTTTTT. It yields the protein CASSQEGLRANEKLFF. V gene TRBV4-2 combines with J gene TRBJ1-4; tentative D call: TRBD1 (5 bases). CDR3 length: 16 amino acids. Between the trimmed V and J ends, which lost 0 bases and 3 bases, there was a span of 11 bases. CDR1 and CDR2 from the germline V gene are LGHNA and YNFKEQ.

This clone showed up just once. The chain employs TRBV4-1 and TRBJ2-1; D is uncertain. V lost 1 base to trimming and J lost 4 bases, with 5 bases between them. Germline CDR1 is MGHRA and CDR2 is YSYEKL. The length of the CDR3 is 13 residues. CDR3 in amino acids: CASSQVLYNEQFF. CDR3 nucleotide sequence: TGCGCCAGCAGCCAAGTCTTGTACAATGAGCAGTTCTTC.

The V gene is TRBV30, the J gene TRBJ1-3; 9 nucleotides match TRBD1. The CDR3 spans 12 residues. Unmatched junction bases numbered 1, after V lost 3 bases and J lost 7 bases. CDR1 GTSNPN and CDR2 SVGIG come from the germline V gene (reference sequence). The CDR3 protein is CAWRGQGNTIYF. CDR3 coding DNA: TGTGCCTGGAGAGGACAGGGGAACACCATATATTTT. The complete variable domain, with remaining parts taken from reference TRBV30 and TRBJ1-3, reads SQTIHQWPATLVQPVGSPLSLECTVEGTSNPNLYWYRQAAGRGLQLLFYSVGIGQISSEVPQNLSASRPQDRQFILSSKKLLLSDSGFYLCAWRGQGNTIYFGEGSWLTVV.

The rearrangement uses TRBV27 and TRBJ1-6; TRBD1 matches at 10 bases. CDR1 is MNHEY and CDR2 is SMNVEV in the germline V gene (reference sequence). J was trimmed by 6 bases and V by 3 bases; bases with no gene match: 11. CDR3 size: 18 residues. The CDR3 DNA follows: TGTGCCAGCAGTTTGCGGGGGACAGGGGCGACGGGTAATTCACCCCTCCACTTT. Translating gives CASSLRGTGATGNSPLHF.

This sequence joins TRBV18 and TRBJ2-7; 12 bases are a match to TRBD2. With 7 bases clipped from V and 7 bases from J, the junction kept 11 bases outside the gene matches. CDR1 is KGHSH and CDR2 is LQKENI in the germline V gene. This CDR3 is 15 amino acids long. CDR3 DNA sequence: TGTGCCAGCTGCTATCTAGCGGGAGGGCCTCAAGAGCAGTACTTC. Its translation: CASCYLAGGPQEQYF.

This chain links TRBV10-3 with TRBJ1-5; no firm D call. The CDR3 runs 12 residues. Germline V gene data show CDR1 as ENHRY and CDR2 as SYGVKD. Trimming shortened V by 4 bases and J by 5 bases, and 6 bases separated the two germline ends. DNA for the CDR3: TGTGCCATCAGTGTCGGACATCAGCCCCAGCATTTT. This codes for CAISVGHQPQHF.

This chain uses TRBV24-1 with TRBJ2-7; D is possibly TRBD1 (6 bases). Trimming removed 3 bases from V and 13 bases from J, with 12 bases in between. The CDR3 is made up of 11 amino acids. In germline, CDR1 is KGHDR, CDR2 SFDVKD. The CDR3 reads CATSDGGVHYF. The CDR3 DNA reads TGTGCCACCAGTGATGGGGGCGTGCACTACTTC.

The CDR3 sequence is CASSDRASSYEQYF. The CDR3 bases are TGTGCCAGCAGTGACAGGGCCAGCTCCTACGAGCAGTACTTC. The chain combines TRBV6-1 with TRBJ2-7, with D possibly TRBD1 on 5 matching bases. V was pared by 3 bases and J by 0 bases, with 9 bases between. Germline-derived CDR1 and CDR2 are MNHNS and SASEGT. This CDR3 comprises 14 residues.